This T cell receptor (beta chain) is from a study of blood T cell repertoires in COVID-19. Turning to the study itself: The United States, Italy and Spain provided the acute and convalescent COVID-19 samples.

As processed by the authors: The authors estimated nucleated cell counts from reference gene primer amplification. Some clones are missing from TCRdb's copy, which holds only in-frame ones; the method was immunoSEQ multiplex PCR. V and J calls and clone size follow that table, whereas D and trimming were derived from the DNA. Here the sample spans some 160,000 clones, approximately 83% being singletons. The CDR3 is 15 residues long. Germline loops: CDR1 SNHLY, CDR2 FYNNEI. V dropped 1 base and J dropped 5; count of bases not matched to a gene: 3. The sample was peripheral blood. This TCR derives from a human donor in a cohort sampled during active COVID-19. The chain is built from TRBV2 and TRBJ1-5; 9 positions agree with TRBD1. The CDR3 DNA follows: TGTGCCAGCAGTGAAGAACAGGGGGCCTATCAGCCCCAGCATTTT. It encodes CASSEEQGAYQPQHF.